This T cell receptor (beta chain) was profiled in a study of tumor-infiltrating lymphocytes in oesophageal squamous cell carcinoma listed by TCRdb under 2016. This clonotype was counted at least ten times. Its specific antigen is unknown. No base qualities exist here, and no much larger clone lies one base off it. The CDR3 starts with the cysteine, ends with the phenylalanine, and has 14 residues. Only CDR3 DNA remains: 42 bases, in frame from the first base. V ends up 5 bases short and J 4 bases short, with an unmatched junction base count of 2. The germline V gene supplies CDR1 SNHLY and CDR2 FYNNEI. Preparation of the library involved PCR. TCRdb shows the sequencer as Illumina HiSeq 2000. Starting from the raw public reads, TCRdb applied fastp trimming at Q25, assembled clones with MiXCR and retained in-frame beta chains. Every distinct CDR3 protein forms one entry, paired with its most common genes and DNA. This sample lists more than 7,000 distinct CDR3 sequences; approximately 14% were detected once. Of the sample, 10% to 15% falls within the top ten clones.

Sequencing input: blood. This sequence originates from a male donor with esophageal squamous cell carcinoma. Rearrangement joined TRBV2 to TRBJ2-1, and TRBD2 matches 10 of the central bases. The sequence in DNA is TGTGCCAGCAGTACTAGCGGGGTATACAATGAGCAGTTCTTC. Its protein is CASSTSGVYNEQFF.